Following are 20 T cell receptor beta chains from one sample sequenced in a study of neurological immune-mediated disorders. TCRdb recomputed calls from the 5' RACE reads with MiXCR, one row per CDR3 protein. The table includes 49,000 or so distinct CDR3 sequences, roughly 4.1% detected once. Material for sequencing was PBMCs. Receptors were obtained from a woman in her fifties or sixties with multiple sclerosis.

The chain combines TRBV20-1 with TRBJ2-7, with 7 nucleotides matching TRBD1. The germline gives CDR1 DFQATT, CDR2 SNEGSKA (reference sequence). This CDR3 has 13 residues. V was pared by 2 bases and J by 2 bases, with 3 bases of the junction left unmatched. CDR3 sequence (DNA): TGCAGTGCTAGATTTGGACAGGCCTACGAGCAGTACGTC. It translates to CSARFGQAYEQYV.

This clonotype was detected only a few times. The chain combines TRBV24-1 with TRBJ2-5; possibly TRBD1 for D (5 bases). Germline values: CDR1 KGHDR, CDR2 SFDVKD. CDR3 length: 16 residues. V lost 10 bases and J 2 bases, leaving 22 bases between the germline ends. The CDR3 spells CATQRGALGLQETQYF. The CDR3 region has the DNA TGTGCCACACAGCGAGGAGCCCTGGGGCTACAAGAGACCCAGTACTTC.

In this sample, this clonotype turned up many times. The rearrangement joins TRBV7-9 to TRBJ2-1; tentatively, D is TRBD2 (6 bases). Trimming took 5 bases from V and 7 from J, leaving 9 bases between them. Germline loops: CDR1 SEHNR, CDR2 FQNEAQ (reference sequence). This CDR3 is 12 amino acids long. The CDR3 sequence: CASSPGRNEQFF. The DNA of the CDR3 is TGTGCCAGCAGCCCAGGGAGGAATGAGCAGTTCTTC.

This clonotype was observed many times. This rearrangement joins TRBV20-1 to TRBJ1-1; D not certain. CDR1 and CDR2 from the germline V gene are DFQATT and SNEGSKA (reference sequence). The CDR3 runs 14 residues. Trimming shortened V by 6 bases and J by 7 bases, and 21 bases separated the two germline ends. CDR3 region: CSATHHGRSDEAFF. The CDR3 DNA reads TGCAGTGCCACCCACCACGGGAGATCTGATGAAGCTTTCTTT.

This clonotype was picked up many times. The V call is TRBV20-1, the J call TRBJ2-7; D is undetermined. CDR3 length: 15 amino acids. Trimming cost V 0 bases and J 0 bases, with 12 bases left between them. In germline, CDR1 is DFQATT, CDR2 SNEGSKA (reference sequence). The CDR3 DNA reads TGCAGTGCTAGAGATATAACGGAGAGCTCCTACGAGCAGTACGTC. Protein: CSARDITESSYEQYV.

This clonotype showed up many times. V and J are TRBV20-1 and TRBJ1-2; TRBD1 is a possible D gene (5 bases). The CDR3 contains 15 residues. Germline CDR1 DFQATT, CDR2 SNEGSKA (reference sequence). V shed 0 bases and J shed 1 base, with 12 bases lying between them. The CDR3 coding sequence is TGCAGTGCTAGAGACTGGGGGGAGAATAACTATGGCTACACCTTC. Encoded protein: CSARDWGENNYGYTF.

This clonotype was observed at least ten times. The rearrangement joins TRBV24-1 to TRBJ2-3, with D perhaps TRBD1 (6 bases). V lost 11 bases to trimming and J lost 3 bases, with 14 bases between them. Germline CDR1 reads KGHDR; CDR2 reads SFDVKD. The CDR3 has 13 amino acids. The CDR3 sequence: CAIEDRFTDTQYF. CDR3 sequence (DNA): TGTGCCATAGAAGACAGGTTTACAGATACGCAGTATTTT.

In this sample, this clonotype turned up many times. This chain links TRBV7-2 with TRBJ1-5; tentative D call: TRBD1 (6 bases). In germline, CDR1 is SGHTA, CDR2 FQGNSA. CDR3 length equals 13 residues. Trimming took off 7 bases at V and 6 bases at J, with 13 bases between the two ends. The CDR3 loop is CASNFGGGQPQHF. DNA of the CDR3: TGTGCCAGCAACTTCGGGGGCGGTCAGCCCCAGCATTTT.

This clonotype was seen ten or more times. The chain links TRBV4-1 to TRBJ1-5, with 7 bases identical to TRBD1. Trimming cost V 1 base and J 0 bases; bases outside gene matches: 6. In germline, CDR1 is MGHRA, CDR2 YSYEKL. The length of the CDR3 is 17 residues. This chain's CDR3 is CASSQGQGVTSNQPQHF. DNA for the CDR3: TGCGCCAGCAGCCAAGGCCAGGGGGTTACTAGCAATCAGCCCCAGCATTTT.

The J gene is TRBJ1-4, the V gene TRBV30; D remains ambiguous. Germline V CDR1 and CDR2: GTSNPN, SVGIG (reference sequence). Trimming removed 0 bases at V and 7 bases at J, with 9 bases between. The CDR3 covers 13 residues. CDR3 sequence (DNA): TGTGCCTGGAGTGTCGCGGGCGGTGAAAAACTGTTTTTT. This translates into CAWSVAGGEKLFF.

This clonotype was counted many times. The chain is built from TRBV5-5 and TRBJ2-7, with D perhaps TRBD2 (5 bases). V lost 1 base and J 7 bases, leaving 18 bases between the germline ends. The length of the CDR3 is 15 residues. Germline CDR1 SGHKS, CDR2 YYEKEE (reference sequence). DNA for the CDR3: TGTGCCAGCAGCTTGAGCAGTTTAATTCGAGGGGAGCAGTACGTC. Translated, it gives CASSLSSLIRGEQYV.

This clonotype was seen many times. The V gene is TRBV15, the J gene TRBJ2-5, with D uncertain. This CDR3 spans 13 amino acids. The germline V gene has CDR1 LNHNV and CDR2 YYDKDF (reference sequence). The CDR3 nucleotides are TGTGCTAGTGGGCTTCGCCTCGGAGAGACCCAGTACTTC. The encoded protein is CASGLRLGETQYF. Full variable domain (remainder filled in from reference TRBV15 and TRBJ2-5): DAMVIQNPRYQVTQFGKPVTLSCSQTLNHNVMYWYQQKSSQAPKLLFHYYDKDFNNEADTPDNFQSRRPNTSFCFLDIRSPGLGDTAMYLCASGLRLGETQYFGPGTRLLVL.

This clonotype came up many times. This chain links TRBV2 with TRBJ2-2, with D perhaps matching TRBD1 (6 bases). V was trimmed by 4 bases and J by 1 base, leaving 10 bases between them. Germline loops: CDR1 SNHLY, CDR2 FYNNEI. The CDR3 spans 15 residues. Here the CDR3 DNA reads TGTGCCAGCAGTGGACAGGTTGTGAACACCGGGGAGCTGTTTTTT. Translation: CASSGQVVNTGELFF.

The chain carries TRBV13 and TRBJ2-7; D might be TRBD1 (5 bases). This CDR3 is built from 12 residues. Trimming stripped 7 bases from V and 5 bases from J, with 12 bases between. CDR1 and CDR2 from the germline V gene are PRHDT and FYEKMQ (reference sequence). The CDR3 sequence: CASKGHNHEQYV. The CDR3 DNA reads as TGTGCCAGCAAGGGGCATAACCACGAGCAGTACGTC.

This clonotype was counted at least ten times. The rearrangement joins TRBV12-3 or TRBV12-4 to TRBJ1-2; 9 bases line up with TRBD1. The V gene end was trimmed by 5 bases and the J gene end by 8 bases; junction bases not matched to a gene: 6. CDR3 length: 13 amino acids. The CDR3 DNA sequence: TGTGCCAGCAGTCCACAGGGGGCGGGAGGCTACACCTTC. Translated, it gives CASSPQGAGGYTF.

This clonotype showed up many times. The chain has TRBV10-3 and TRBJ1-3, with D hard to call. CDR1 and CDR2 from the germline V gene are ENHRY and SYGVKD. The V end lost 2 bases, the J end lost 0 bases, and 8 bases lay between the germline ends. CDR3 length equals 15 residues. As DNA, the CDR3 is TGTGCCATCAGTGAGACGCGCGACTCTGGAAACACCATATATTTT. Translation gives CAISETRDSGNTIYF.

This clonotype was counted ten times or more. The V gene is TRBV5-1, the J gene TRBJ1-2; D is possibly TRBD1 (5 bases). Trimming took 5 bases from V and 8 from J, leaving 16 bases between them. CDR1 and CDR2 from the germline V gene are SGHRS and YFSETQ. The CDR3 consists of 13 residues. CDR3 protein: CASSPVGGVGYTF. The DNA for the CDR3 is TGCGCCAGCAGTCCTGTCGGAGGGGTAGGCTACACCTTC.

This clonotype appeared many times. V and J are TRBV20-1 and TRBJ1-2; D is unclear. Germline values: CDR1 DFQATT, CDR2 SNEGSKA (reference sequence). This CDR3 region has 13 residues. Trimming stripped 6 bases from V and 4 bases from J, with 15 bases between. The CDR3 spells CSAPKISIYGYTF. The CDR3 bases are TGCAGTGCCCCGAAGATCAGTATCTATGGCTACACCTTC.

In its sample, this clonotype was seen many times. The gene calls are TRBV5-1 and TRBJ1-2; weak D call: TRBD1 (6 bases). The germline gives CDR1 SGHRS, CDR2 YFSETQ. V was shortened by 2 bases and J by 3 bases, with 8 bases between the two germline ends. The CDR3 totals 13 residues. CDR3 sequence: CASSFSGDYGYTF. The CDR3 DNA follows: TGCGCCAGCAGCTTTTCAGGGGACTATGGCTACACCTTC.

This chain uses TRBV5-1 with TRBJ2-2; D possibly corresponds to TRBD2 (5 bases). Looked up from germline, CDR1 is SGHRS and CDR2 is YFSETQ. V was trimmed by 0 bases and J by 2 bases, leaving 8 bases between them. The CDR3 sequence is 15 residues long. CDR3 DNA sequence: TGCGCCAGCAGCTTGGAGAGGGCAAACACCGGGGAGCTGTTTTTT. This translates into CASSLERANTGELFF.